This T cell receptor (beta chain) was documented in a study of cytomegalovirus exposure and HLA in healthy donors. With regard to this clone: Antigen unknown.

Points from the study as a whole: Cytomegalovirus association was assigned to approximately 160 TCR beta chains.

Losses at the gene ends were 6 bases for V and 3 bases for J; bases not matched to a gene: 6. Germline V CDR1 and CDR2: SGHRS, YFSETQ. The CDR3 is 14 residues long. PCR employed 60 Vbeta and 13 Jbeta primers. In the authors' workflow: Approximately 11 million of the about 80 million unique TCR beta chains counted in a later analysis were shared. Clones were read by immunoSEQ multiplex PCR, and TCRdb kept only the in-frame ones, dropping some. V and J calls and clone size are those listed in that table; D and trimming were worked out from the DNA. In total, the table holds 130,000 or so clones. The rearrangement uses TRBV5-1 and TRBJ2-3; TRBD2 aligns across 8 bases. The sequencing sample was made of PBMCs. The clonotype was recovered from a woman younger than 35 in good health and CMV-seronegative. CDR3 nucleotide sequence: TGCGCCAGCAACGTCGGGAGGGCGACAGATACGCAGTATTTT. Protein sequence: CASNVGRATDTQYF.